Shown below are 26 T cell receptor beta chains from a single sample sequenced in a study of cytotoxic CD8 clonotypes in ibrutinib-treated CLL. Assay: immunoSEQ multiplex PCR; the TCRdb copy retains only in-frame clones and omits some. Of about 89,000 clones in the sample, almost 80% were seen once. The sample consisted of PBMCs, taken after 12 months of ibrutinib treatment. The receptors shown here come from a human donor with chronic lymphocytic leukemia.

In this sample, this clone turned up a few times. The genes are TRBV6-6 and TRBJ2-2, with D perhaps given as TRBD1 or TRBD2 (5 bases each). Germline values: CDR1 MNHNY, CDR2 SVGAGI (reference sequence). This CDR3 region has 15 residues. V shed 3 bases and J shed 4 bases, with 12 bases lying between them. CDR3 bases: TGTGCCAGCAGTTATAGGCAGGGACCCACCGGGGAGCTGTTTTTT. This translates into CASSYRQGPTGELFF.

As concerns this clone: Given the absence of the conserved phenylalanine or tryptophan at the CDR3 end, a read error is likely. No DNA is shown, since the ends of the CDR3 on it are uncertain; the CDR3 is the one TCRdb lists. The V gene is TRBV5-5, the J gene TRBJ1-4; the table gives TRBD1 as D, unverified against the DNA. The germline V gene encodes CDR1 SGHKS and CDR2 YYEKEE (reference sequence). The CDR3 sequence runs 13 residues, both termini included. CDR3 sequence: CASSSTPGQGVVC.

The rearrangement uses TRBV7-8 and TRBJ1-1, with D possibly being TRBD1 (5 bases). From germline, CDR1 is SGHVS and CDR2 FQNEAQ. This CDR3 is built from 13 residues. V lost 3 bases to trimming and J lost 4 bases, with 9 bases between them. The CDR3 DNA reads as TGTGCCAGCAGCTTGAAGGGGAGCACTGAAGCTTTCTTT. Translating gives CASSLKGSTEAFF.

This clone was found once. The chain joins TRBV6-5 to TRBJ2-5; TRBD1 matches 7 bases. V was pared by 6 bases and J by 1 base, with 2 bases of the junction left unmatched. In germline, CDR1 is MNHEY, CDR2 SVGAGI. The CDR3 loop spans 13 amino acids. CDR3 bases: TGTGCCAGCAGCCGACAGGGCCAAGAGACCCAGTACTTC. Translation gives CASSRQGQETQYF.

This clone was detected a few times. The chain couples TRBV7-3 to TRBJ1-2, with D perhaps matching TRBD1 (5 bases). Per the germline V gene, CDR1 is SGHTA and CDR2 is FQGTGA. CDR3 length: 13 amino acids. Between the trimmed V and J ends, which lost 5 bases and 2 bases, there was a span of 9 bases. The CDR3 region has the DNA TGTGCCAGCAGCCGTGCAGGGAACTATGGCTACACCTTC. This codes for CASSRAGNYGYTF.

The chain joins TRBV25-1 to TRBJ1-1; D uncertain. V was pared by 4 bases and J by 0 bases, with 6 bases between. Germline V gives CDR1 MGHDK, CDR2 SYGVNS. The CDR3 has 13 amino acids. As DNA, the CDR3 is TGTGCCAGCAGTGGAACGGTGAACACTGAAGCTTTCTTT. Its protein is CASSGTVNTEAFF.

V gene TRBV7-2 combines with J gene TRBJ1-1; perhaps TRBD1 as D (5 bases). This CDR3 is 13 amino acids long. Trimming removed 3 bases at V and 6 bases at J, with 11 bases between. Germline CDR1 reads SGHTA; CDR2 reads FQGNSA. CDR3 amino acids: CASSFPGTAEAFF. The CDR3, as DNA: TGTGCCAGCAGCTTCCCAGGGACCGCTGAAGCTTTCTTT.

The chain couples TRBV7-3 to TRBJ2-5, with TRBD1 matching 8 bases. V gave up 0 bases and J gave up 7 bases; unmatched junction bases: 7. The CDR3 spans 15 residues. Germline CDR1 SGHTA, CDR2 FQGTGA. CDR3 sequence: CASSLTSDRGGTQYF. The CDR3 region has the DNA TGTGCCAGCAGCTTAACTTCTGACAGGGGAGGGACCCAGTACTTC. The variable domain in full, with the rest retrieved from reference TRBV7-3 and TRBJ2-5, is GAGVSQTPSNKVTEKGKYVELRCDPISGHTALYWYRQSLGQGPEFLIYFQGTGAADDSGLPNDRFFAVRPEGSVSTLKIQRTERGDSAVYLCASSLTSDRGGTQYFGPGTRLLVL.

The V and J genes are TRBV18 and TRBJ1-1; weak D call: TRBD1 (5 bases). V was shortened by 3 bases and J by 6 bases, with 11 bases between the two germline ends. Germline V gives CDR1 KGHSH, CDR2 LQKENI. This CDR3 is 13 amino acids long. CDR3 loop: CASSPEGPAEAFF. In DNA, the CDR3 is TGTGCCAGCTCACCTGAGGGGCCGGCTGAAGCTTTCTTT.

The CDR3 sequence: CASSPRATSTDTQYF. The DNA for the CDR3 is TGTGCCAGCTCCCCGCGGGCCACTAGCACAGATACGCAGTATTTT. The gene calls are TRBV7-2 and TRBJ2-3; TRBD2 might be the D (5 bases). CDR3 size: 15 residues. Germline CDR1 and CDR2: SGHTA and FQGNSA. Trimming cost V 8 bases and J 0 bases, with 15 bases left between them.

V and J are TRBV30 and TRBJ2-7, with a weak D call TRBD1 (6 bases). From germline, CDR1 is GTSNPN and CDR2 SVGIG (reference sequence). V was pared by 8 bases and J by 0 bases, with 17 bases between. There are 14 residues in the CDR3. CDR3 sequence reads: CAGQTRSSSYEQYF. DNA of the CDR3: TGTGCCGGACAGACACGGTCGTCCTCCTACGAGCAGTACTTC.

This chain joins TRBV5-1 and TRBJ1-1; 7 positions agree with TRBD1. The germline gives CDR1 SGHRS, CDR2 YFSETQ. The CDR3 is 14 residues long. V lost 6 bases, J lost 0 bases, and 5 bases stayed unmatched. The CDR3 nucleotides read TGCGCCAGCACCCCAGGGGGGATGAACACTGAAGCTTTCTTT. Its protein is CASTPGGMNTEAFF.

V is TRBV7-3 and J is TRBJ2-5; 7 nucleotides align to TRBD2. Germline values: CDR1 SGHTA, CDR2 FQGTGA. This CDR3 has 15 residues. V was clipped by 4 bases and J by 0 bases; unmatched bases: 5. As DNA, the CDR3 is TGTGCCAGCAGCTATAGCGGGTCCTACCAAGAGACCCAGTACTTC. Translating it yields CASSYSGSYQETQYF.

This clone was found once. The chain couples TRBV29-1 to TRBJ1-2; weak D call: TRBD1 (6 bases). Germline assignment: CDR1 SQVTM and CDR2 ANQGSEA. V lost 4 bases, J lost 5 bases, and 17 bases lay in between. The CDR3 is made up of 14 amino acids. CDR3 in amino acids: CSVVSRRGEYGYTF. CDR3 DNA: TGCAGCGTTGTATCCCGCAGGGGCGAGTATGGCTACACCTTC. The full variable domain, with the rest looked up from reference TRBV29-1 and TRBJ1-2, is SAVISQKPSRDICQRGTSLTIQCQVDSQVTMMFWYRQQPGQSLTLIATANQGSEATYESGFVIDKFPISRPNLTFSTLTVSNMSPEDSSIYLCSVVSRRGEYGYTFGSGTRLTVV.

V and J are TRBV19 and TRBJ2-5, with a tentative D call TRBD1 (6 bases). The germline V gene has CDR1 LNHDA and CDR2 SQIVND (reference sequence). V lost 5 bases, J lost 1 base, and 14 bases lay in between. The length of the CDR3 is 15 residues. The chain's CDR3 is CASSPPGTRQETQYF. As DNA, the CDR3 is TGTGCCAGTAGTCCTCCCGGGACACGCCAAGAGACCCAGTACTTC.

This clone was seen a single time. This chain links TRBV29-1 with TRBJ1-3; the D gene is possibly TRBD1 (5 bases). CDR1 and CDR2 (germline): SQVTM, ANQGSEA. Between the trimmed V and J ends, which lost 8 bases and 4 bases, there was a span of 18 bases. CDR3 length: 14 residues. CDR3 DNA sequence: TGCAGCTTCTCCCCGGCAGGGCGCGGAAACACCATATATTTT. It encodes CSFSPAGRGNTIYF.

V usage is TRBV6-5 and J usage is TRBJ1-4, with a tentative D call TRBD1 (5 bases). Germline assignment: CDR1 MNHEY and CDR2 SVGAGI. The CDR3 runs 15 residues. V shed 7 bases and J shed 5 bases, with 17 bases lying between them. This chain's CDR3 is CASTSLAKGNEKLFF. The CDR3 DNA is TGTGCCAGCACCTCTCTCGCAAAGGGGAATGAAAAACTGTTTTTT.

V usage is TRBV2 and J usage is TRBJ2-5, with 9 nucleotides matching TRBD1. V lost 5 bases, J lost 4 bases, and 5 bases stayed unmatched. The CDR3 has 14 residues. The V gene's germline CDR1 is SNHLY and CDR2 FYNNEI. The DNA of the CDR3 is TGTGCCAGCAGTCGACAGGGGGTAAGAGAGACCCAGTACTTC. It is translated as CASSRQGVRETQYF.

The chain carries TRBV6-6 and TRBJ1-3; TRBD1 agrees at 7 bases. V lost 4 bases to trimming and J lost 2 bases; unmatched junction nucleotides: 5. The CDR3 sequence is 15 residues long. Germline-derived CDR1 and CDR2 are MNHNY and SVGAGI (reference sequence). Here the CDR3 DNA reads TGTGCCAGCAGTTTAGGACAGGCCACTGGAAACACCATATATTTT. Translated, it gives CASSLGQATGNTIYF.

Worth noting for this clone: The junction departs from the called germline gene at one end, perhaps through a read error. The chain has TRBV7-7 and TRBJ2-1, with D perhaps matching TRBD1 or TRBD2 (6 bases each). In germline, CDR1 is SSHAT, CDR2 FNYEAQ (reference sequence). CDR3 length: 14 residues. CDR3 DNA: TGTGCTAGCAGCTTGTCGGGGGCCGGCCATGAGCAGTTCTTC. It codes for CASSLSGAGHEQFF.

The V call is TRBV5-6, the J call TRBJ2-7, with D tentatively TRBD1 (6 bases). The V and J ends lost 2 bases and 3 bases respectively, with 9 bases between them. In germline, CDR1 is SGHDT, CDR2 YYEEEE. There are 13 residues in the CDR3. In DNA form, the CDR3 reads TGTGCCAGCAGCTTTGAACAGGGCTACGAGCAGTACTTC. Amino acids: CASSFEQGYEQYF.

This clone was picked up a small number of times. The chain recombines TRBV15 with TRBJ1-6; no definite D call. V was clipped by 0 bases and J by 0 bases, with 3 bases between them. This CDR3 contains 15 residues. Germline values: CDR1 LNHNV, CDR2 YYDKDF (reference sequence). This CDR3 reads CATSRESSYNSPLHF. DNA of the CDR3: TGTGCCACCAGCAGAGAAAGCTCCTATAATTCACCCCTCCACTTT.

This rearrangement joins TRBV19 to TRBJ1-5; 9 bases are shared with TRBD1. The CDR3 covers 15 residues. The germline V gene encodes CDR1 LNHDA and CDR2 SQIVND (reference sequence). Germline trimming cut 4 bases from V and 4 bases from J; bases unmatched to any gene: 5. The chain's CDR3 is CASSTPDRGNQPQHF. In DNA, the CDR3 is TGTGCCAGTAGTACCCCAGACAGGGGGAATCAGCCCCAGCATTTT. Drawing the rest from reference TRBV19 and TRBJ1-5, the complete variable domain is DGGITQSPKYLFRKEGQNVTLSCEQNLNHDAMYWYRQDPGQGLRLIYYSQIVNDFQKGDIAEGYSVSREKKESFPLTVTSAQKNPTAFYLCASSTPDRGNQPQHFGDGTRLSIL.

This clone turned up a few times. The chain uses TRBV27 and TRBJ2-7; possibly TRBD1 for D (10 bases). In germline, CDR1 is MNHEY, CDR2 SMNVEV (reference sequence). Between the trimmed V and J ends, which lost 6 bases and 3 bases, there was a span of 21 bases. The CDR3 length is 16 residues. CDR3 sequence (DNA): TGTGCCAGCAGAAGACAGGGGGCGGGGGGGCTCTACGAGCAGTACTTC. Translated, it gives CASRRQGAGGLYEQYF.

The chain joins TRBV19 to TRBJ1-1, with TRBD1 matching 7 bases. Looked up from germline, CDR1 is LNHDA and CDR2 is SQIVND (reference sequence). The V segment lost 1 base and the J segment 5 bases; nucleotides outside the gene matches: 7. This CDR3 spans 15 amino acids. CDR3 sequence: CASSIVGRGKTEAFF. The DNA for the CDR3 is TGTGCCAGTAGTATAGTGGGCAGGGGGAAGACTGAAGCTTTCTTT.

The chain uses TRBV5-1 and TRBJ2-7; D is possibly TRBD1 (5 bases). The CDR3 consists of 14 residues. Trimming left V 4 bases short and J 3 bases short, with 14 bases between. Germline-derived CDR1 and CDR2 are SGHRS and YFSETQ. The CDR3 protein is CASSPSAGIYEQYF. CDR3 coding DNA: TGCGCCAGCAGCCCCTCGGCAGGGATCTACGAGCAGTACTTC. Based on the CDR3 plus reference TRBV5-1 and TRBJ2-7, the full variable domain is KAGVTQTPRYLIKTRGQQVTLSCSPISGHRSVSWYQQTPGQGLQFLFEYFSETQRNKGNFPGRFSGRQFSNSRSEMNVSTLELGDSALYLCASSPSAGIYEQYFGPGTRLTVT.